The rows below give T cell receptor beta chains drawn from one sample of a study of T-cell memory formation after mild COVID-19. Each CDR3 protein gets one entry after TCRdb re-called the 5' RACE reads with MiXCR. The table lists 90,000 to 120,000 distinct CDR3 sequences, around 15% of them singletons. Sample: PBMCs or a T cell subset sorted from them (not recorded which). Receptors originate from a young man who had mild COVID-19 (a few samples of this study predate the infection). Cell type and time point are not known. The CDR3 runs from the conserved cysteine through the conserved F or W.

TRBV3-1	TRBJ2-4	CASSRTGTSEAKNIQYF
TRBV4-2	TRBJ2-5	CASSQGGGRVQETQYF
TRBV29-1	TRBJ2-1	CSVPPKGGTYNEQFF
TRBV6-5	TRBJ2-7	CASSYSYPGPGASRNEQYF
TRBV5-6	TRBJ2-3	CASSLGSGTWGTDTQYF
TRBV20-1	TRBJ2-7	CSARGQDGDHIYEQYF
TRBV19	TRBJ2-7	CASSPFGPGTGIYEQYF
TRBV7-2	TRBJ2-3	CASSARLSYTDTQYF
TRBV29-1	TRBJ2-7	CSVTRDNDYEQYF
TRBV11-2	TRBJ1-1	CASSLRQGLDTEAFF
TRBV7-9	TRBJ2-5	CASGYPRDTRQETQYF
TRBV4-1	TRBJ2-7	CASSHAGENYEQYF
TRBV6-2/TRBV6-3	TRBJ1-1	CASLRTYTEAFF
TRBV27	TRBJ2-3	CASSLSDTADTQYF
TRBV7-8	TRBJ2-1	CPSSLGWSSGGAREQFF
TRBV6-5	TRBJ2-1	CASSYIGGARNEQFF
TRBV28	TRBJ2-7	CASSWPGHGAYEQYF
TRBV5-1	TRBJ1-2	CASSLAGRGDGYTF
TRBV9	TRBJ2-3	CASSVEGLAADTQYF
TRBV7-3	TRBJ2-7	CASSTLPGNYEQYF
TRBV6-6	TRBJ2-3	CASTQWDTQYF
TRBV24-1	TRBJ2-1	CATSESTGAEQFF
TRBV20-1	TRBJ1-2	CSAPAGPGYTF
TRBV5-1	TRBJ1-1	CASSPEGAYTEAFF
TRBV6-6	TRBJ1-1	CASSYLPTGGNTEAFF
TRBV7-9	TRBJ2-1	CASSFRDEQFF
TRBV29-1	TRBJ2-1	CSGGIPGNEQFF
TRBV20-1	TRBJ2-3	CSALSGVSTDTQYF
TRBV6-1	TRBJ2-3	CASPERGSDYTDTQYF
TRBV28	TRBJ2-1	CASSLLAGSYNEQFF
TRBV20-1	TRBJ2-1	CSGGPHYNEQFF
TRBV9	TRBJ2-2	CASSVGEQPNTGELFF